Reported below is one T cell receptor beta chain. This clonotype was observed a handful of times. There is no known antigen for this receptor. No qualities accompany the bases; no much larger clone lies one base away. The data were obtained in a study of T cell repertoires in cytomegalovirus infection (dated by TCRdb to the late 2010s). For the study in its entirety: Because public TCR beta signatures pointed to carriage of CMV infection together with the matching HLA type, the HLA type of each donor mattered for the analysis. General conclusions and limits of the study: In both this cohort and an independent cohort of 352 donors, the cumulative frequency of public TCR beta family members distinguished carriers of CMV infection plus the relevant HLA type. The ex vivo response was dominated by HLA-C-restricted CMV-specific TCR beta clonotypes, which also provided the single most frequent clonotype in two of eight donors.

Per the germline V gene (reference sequence), SEHNR is the CDR1 and FQNEAQ is the CDR2. V and J are truncated by 5 bases and 1 base respectively, leaving an intervening sequence of 10 bases. The CDR3 spans 14 residues, from the cysteine through the phenylalanine. The DNA shown is the 42-base CDR3, in frame from base 1. Sequencing used an Illumina HiSeq 1500. TCRdb trimmed public reads at Q25 via fastp, called clones via MiXCR and kept in-frame beta chains. Each entry is one CDR3 protein sequence, shown with its most common DNA and genes. Present in this sample are about 490,000 distinct CDR3 sequences, more than 25% of which were seen just once. Less than 15% of the sample belongs to the ten largest clones.

Recombination connected TRBV7-9 to TRBJ2-3; the D gene is not confidently resolved. The source is a human donor in good health (CMV status not recorded). Some clones in this sample may be carry-over from other donors' samples. Sequenced: PBMCs. The sequence in DNA is TGTGCCAGCAGCCCCACTGACGGCACAGATACGCAGTATTTT. Its translation is CASSPTDGTDTQYF.